These 5 T cell receptor beta chains were all obtained from the same sample, sequenced in a study of control samples from healthy donors and cancer patients. Measured with immunoSEQ multiplex PCR; TCRdb has only the in-frame clones, and not every one. The sample lists 100,000 to 150,000 clones, about nine tenths seen once, with less than 7% in the top ten. Material for sequencing was blood. The receptors derive from a man younger than 35 in good health.

The rearrangement uses TRBV3-1 (or the pseudogene TRBV3-2) and TRBJ2-2; D is perhaps TRBD2 (5 bases). V lost 4 bases to trimming and J lost 6 bases, with 6 bases between them. Germline CDR1 reads LGHDT; CDR2 reads YNNKEL (reference sequence). This CDR3 spans 12 amino acids. The CDR3 protein is CASSPGAGELFF. DNA of the CDR3: TGTGCCAGCAGCCCCGGGGCCGGGGAGCTGTTTTTT.

On this clone itself: At one of its ends the junction is not consistent with the germline gene, which may arise from a read error. The J gene is TRBJ1-2, the V gene TRBV27; no clear D. The length of the CDR3 is 8 residues. Germline CDR1 reads MNHEY; CDR2 reads SMNVEV (reference sequence). For the CDR3, the DNA is TGTGCCAGCAGTTTATGTTGCTTC. Translating gives CASSLCCF.

The CDR3 spells CASSLTSGVTDTQYF. The CDR3 nucleotides read TGTGCCAGCAGCTTGACTAGCGGGGTCACAGATACGCAGTATTTT. The chain couples TRBV5-6 to TRBJ2-3, with 10 positions matching TRBD2. J was trimmed by 2 bases and V by 1 base; bases with no gene match: 1. The CDR3 sequence is 15 residues long. In germline, CDR1 is SGHDT, CDR2 YYEEEE.

V usage is TRBV7-2 and J usage is TRBJ2-5; D ambiguous. CDR3 length: 15 residues. The V gene's germline CDR1 is SGHTA and CDR2 FQGNSA. Trimming removed 1 base at V and 1 base at J, with 10 bases between. Here the CDR3 reads CASSLGVWGQETQYF. CDR3 bases: TGTGCCAGCAGCTTAGGAGTCTGGGGCCAAGAGACCCAGTACTTC.

The chain is built from TRBV5-4 and TRBJ2-5; the D is unclear. V was pared by 3 bases and J by 0 bases, with 0 bases between. Germline V gene lookup returns CDR1 SGHNT and CDR2 YYREEE (reference sequence). This CDR3 contains 11 residues. CDR3 nucleotide sequence: TGTGCCAGCAGCTACCAAGAGACCCAGTACTTC. Amino acid sequence: CASSYQETQYF.